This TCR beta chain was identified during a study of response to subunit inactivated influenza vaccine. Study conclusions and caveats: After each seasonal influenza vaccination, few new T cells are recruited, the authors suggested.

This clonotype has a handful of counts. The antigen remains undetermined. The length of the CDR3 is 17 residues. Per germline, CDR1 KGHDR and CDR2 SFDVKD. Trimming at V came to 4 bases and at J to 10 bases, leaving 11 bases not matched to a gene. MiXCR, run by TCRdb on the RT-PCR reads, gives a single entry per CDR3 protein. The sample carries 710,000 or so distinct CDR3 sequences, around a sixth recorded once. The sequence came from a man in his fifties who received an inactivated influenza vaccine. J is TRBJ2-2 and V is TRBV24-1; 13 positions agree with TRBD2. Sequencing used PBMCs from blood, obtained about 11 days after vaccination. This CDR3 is CATSDPGLAGVREELFF. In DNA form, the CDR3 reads TGTGCCACCAGTGACCCCGGACTAGCGGGAGTGAGGGAGGAGCTGTTTTTT.